The clone carrying this TCR beta chain occurred a few times. As yet, its antigen is unknown. The source of the sample is a study of T cells in Graves' hyperthyroidism and ophthalmopathy. General observations from the study: Ophthalmopathy was separated from stable hyperthyroidism by a 13 V-J model. The model made its ophthalmopathy prediction, and onset followed a median roughly six months later.

The source material, RNA transcripts, was used to amplify TCR beta CDR3 regions. The HTBI set primed first-round TCR CDR3 RT-PCR. TCRdb reprocessed the multiplex PCR reads via MiXCR and lists one record per CDR3 protein. The table includes 200,000 to 250,000 distinct CDR3 sequences, 15% to 20% detected once. Across 18 months, stable Graves' hyperthyroidism was marked by no progression to ophthalmopathy. The study based diagnoses on clinical symptoms, serum thyroxine and TRAb, thyroid ultrasound and orbital computed tomography. The source material was blood. This TCR was recovered from a man aged 50-59 years with Graves' hyperthyroidism.

CDR3 region: CASSQEAFGEQFF. CDR3 in DNA: TGTGCCAGCAGCCAAGAAGCTTTCGGGGAGCAGTTCTTC. The V call is TRBV14, the J call TRBJ2-1; D is unresolved. V lost 0 bases and J 10 bases, leaving 10 bases between the germline ends. The CDR3 contains 13 residues. Looked up from germline, CDR1 is SGHDN and CDR2 is FVKESK.